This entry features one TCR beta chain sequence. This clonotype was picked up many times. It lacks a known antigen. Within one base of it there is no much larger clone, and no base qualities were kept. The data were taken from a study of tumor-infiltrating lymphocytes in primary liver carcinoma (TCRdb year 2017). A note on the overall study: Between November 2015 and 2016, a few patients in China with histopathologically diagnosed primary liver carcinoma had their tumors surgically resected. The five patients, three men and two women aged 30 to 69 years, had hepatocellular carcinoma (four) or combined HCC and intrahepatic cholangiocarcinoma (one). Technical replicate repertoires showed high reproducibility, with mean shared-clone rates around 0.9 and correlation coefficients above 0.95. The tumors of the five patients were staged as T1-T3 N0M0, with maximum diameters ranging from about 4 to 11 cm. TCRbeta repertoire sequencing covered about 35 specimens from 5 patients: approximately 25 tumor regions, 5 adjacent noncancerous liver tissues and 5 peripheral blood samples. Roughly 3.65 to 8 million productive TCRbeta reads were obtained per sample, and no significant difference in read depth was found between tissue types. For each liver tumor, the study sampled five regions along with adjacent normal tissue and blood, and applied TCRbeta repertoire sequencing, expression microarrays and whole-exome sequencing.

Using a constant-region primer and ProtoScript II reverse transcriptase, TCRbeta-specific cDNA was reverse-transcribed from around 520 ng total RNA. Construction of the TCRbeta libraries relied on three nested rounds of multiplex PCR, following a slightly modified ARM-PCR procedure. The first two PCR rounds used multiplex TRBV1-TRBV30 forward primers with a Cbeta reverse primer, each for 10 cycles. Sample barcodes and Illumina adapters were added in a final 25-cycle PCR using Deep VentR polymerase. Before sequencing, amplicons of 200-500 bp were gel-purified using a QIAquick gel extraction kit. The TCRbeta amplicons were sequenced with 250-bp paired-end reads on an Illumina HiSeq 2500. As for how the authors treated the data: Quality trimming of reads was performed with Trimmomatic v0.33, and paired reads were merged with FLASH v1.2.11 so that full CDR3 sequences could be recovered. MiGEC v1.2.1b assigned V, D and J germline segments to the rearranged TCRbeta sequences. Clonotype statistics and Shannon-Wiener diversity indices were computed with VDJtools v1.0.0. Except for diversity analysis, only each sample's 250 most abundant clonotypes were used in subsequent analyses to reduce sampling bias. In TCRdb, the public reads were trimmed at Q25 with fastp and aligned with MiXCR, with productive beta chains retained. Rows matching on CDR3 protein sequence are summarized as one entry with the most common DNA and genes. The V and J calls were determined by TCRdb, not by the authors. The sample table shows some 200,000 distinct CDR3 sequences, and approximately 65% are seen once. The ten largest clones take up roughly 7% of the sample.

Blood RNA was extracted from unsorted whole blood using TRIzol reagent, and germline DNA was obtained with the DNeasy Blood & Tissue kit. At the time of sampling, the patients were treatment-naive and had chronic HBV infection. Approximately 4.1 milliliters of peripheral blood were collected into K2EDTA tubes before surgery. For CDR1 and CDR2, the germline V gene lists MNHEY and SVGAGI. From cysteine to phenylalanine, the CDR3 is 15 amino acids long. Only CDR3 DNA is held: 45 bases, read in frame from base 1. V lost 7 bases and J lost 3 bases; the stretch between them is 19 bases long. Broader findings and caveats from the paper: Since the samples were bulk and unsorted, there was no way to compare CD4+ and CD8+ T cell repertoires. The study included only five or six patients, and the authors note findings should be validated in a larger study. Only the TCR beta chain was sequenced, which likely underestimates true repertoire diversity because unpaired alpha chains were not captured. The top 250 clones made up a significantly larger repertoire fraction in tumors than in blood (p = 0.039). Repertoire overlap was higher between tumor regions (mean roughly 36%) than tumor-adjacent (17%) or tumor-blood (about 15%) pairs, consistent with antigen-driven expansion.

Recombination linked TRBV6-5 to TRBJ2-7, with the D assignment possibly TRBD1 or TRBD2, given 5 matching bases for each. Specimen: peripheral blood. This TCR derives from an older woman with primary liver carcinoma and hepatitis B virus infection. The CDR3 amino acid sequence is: CASTPLPGANYEQYF. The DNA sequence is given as TGTGCCAGCACCCCCCTTCCCGGGGCAAACTACGAGCAGTACTTC.